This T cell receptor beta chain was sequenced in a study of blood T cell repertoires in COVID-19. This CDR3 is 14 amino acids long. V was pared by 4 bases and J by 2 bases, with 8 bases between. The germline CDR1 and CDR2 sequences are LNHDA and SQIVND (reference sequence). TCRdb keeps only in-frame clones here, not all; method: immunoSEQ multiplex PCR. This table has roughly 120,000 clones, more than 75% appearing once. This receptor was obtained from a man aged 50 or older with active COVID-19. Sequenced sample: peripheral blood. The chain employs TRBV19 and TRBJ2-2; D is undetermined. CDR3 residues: CASSTRVNTGELFF. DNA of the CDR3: TGTGCCAGTAGTACCCGTGTAAACACCGGGGAGCTGTTTTTT.